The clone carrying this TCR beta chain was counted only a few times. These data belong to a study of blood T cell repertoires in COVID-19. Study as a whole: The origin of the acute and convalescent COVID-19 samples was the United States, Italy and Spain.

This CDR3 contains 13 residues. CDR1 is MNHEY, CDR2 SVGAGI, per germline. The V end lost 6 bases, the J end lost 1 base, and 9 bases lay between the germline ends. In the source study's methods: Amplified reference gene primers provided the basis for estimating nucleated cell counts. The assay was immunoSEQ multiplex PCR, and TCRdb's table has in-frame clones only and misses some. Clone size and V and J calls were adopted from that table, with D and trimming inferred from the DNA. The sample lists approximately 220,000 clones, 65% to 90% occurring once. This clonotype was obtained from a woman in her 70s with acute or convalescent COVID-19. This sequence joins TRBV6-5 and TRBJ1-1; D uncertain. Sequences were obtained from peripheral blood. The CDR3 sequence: CASSQGGNTEAFF. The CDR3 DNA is TGTGCCAGCAGCCAAGGAGGGAACACTGAAGCTTTCTTT.